What follows are 28 T cell receptor beta chains derived from one specimen sequenced in a study of T cell changes during pregnancy in multiple sclerosis. This table comes from immunoSEQ multiplex PCR, and its TCRdb copy is limited to in-frame clones, with some not included. The sample consists of 8,000 or so clones, around nine tenths of them appearing once. The sample here was CD8+ T cells from peripheral blood mononuclear cells, taken in the first trimester of pregnancy. These receptors were taken from a female donor in good health, enrolled as a control in a pregnancy study.

This clone was recorded only once. The chain combines TRBV19 with TRBJ2-7; 14 bases align to TRBD2. This CDR3 comprises 18 residues. After removal of 1 base from V and 6 bases from J, the junction contained 11 bases not matched to a gene. Germline V gene sequence: CDR1 LNHDA, CDR2 SQIVND (reference sequence). The CDR3 nucleotides read TGTGCCAGTAGTATAGCCCTTATGGGACTAGCGGGAGCCGGCGAGCAGTACTTC. Translated, it gives CASSIALMGLAGAGEQYF. Looking up the rest from reference TRBV19 and TRBJ2-7 gives the full variable domain: DGGITQSPKYLFRKEGQNVTLSCEQNLNHDAMYWYRQDPGQGLRLIYYSQIVNDFQKGDIAEGYSVSREKKESFPLTVTSAQKNPTAFYLCASSIALMGLAGAGEQYFGPGTRLTVT.

This chain uses TRBV28 with TRBJ2-1; 11 bases fit TRBD2. The CDR3 spans 15 residues. CDR1 and CDR2 from the germline V gene are MDHEN and SYDVKM. The junction had 8 bases not matched to a gene; V was cut back by 7 bases and J by 6 bases. CDR3 nucleotide sequence: TGTGCCAGCATCTTCCGTCTAGCGGGGGGCAATGAGCAGTTCTTC. Protein product: CASIFRLAGGNEQFF.

CDR3 protein: CASSQGADTQYF. In nucleotides, the CDR3 is TGTGCCAGCAGCCAGGGGGCAGATACGCAGTATTTT. The chain joins TRBV5-6 to TRBJ2-3; 7 bases map to TRBD1. The CDR3 totals 12 residues. J lost 4 bases, V lost 4 bases, and 0 bases had no gene match. CDR1 and CDR2 (germline): SGHDT, YYEEEE.

The gene calls are TRBV19 and TRBJ1-1, with D unclear. V dropped 5 bases and J dropped 2 bases, with 6 bases sitting between them. The length of the CDR3 is 12 residues. Germline V lookup: CDR1 LNHDA, CDR2 SQIVND (reference sequence). The CDR3 sequence is CASSRGNTEAFF. CDR3 DNA sequence: TGTGCCAGTAGTCGCGGAAACACTGAAGCTTTCTTT.

In its sample, this clone was seen a few times. The V call is TRBV2, the J call TRBJ1-1; D gene unclear. The germline V gene encodes CDR1 SNHLY and CDR2 FYNNEI. The length of the CDR3 is 10 residues. Deletions cut 8 bases from V and 4 bases from J, with 5 bases between. CDR3 region: CASEFTEAFF. CDR3 bases: TGTGCCAGCGAGTTCACTGAAGCTTTCTTT.

CDR3 sequence (DNA): TGTGCCAGCAGTCCCCCCCCAGCGGGAGTTACAGATACGCAGTATTTT. Its protein is CASSPPPAGVTDTQYF. This sequence joins TRBV2 and TRBJ2-3; 8 bases align to TRBD2. Germline V gives CDR1 SNHLY, CDR2 FYNNEI. V lost 5 bases, J lost 3 bases, and 10 bases stayed unmatched. This CDR3 has 16 amino acids. The variable domain in full, with the rest retrieved from reference TRBV2 and TRBJ2-3, is EPEVTQTPSHQVTQMGQEVILRCVPISNHLYFYWYRQILGQKVEFLVSFYNNEISEKSEIFDDQFSVERPDGSNFTLKIRSTKLEDSAMYFCASSPPPAGVTDTQYFGPGTRLTVL.

This chain connects TRBV7-9 to TRBJ1-4; 8 positions agree with TRBD1. The trim removed 4 bases at V and 8 bases at J, leaving 6 bases unmatched. Per the germline V gene, CDR1 is SEHNR and CDR2 is FQNEAQ (reference sequence). The CDR3 totals 14 residues. The CDR3 sequence: CASSWDRLPEKLFF. CDR3 bases: TGTGCCAGCAGCTGGGACAGGCTCCCGGAAAAACTGTTTTTT.

V is TRBV6-4 and J is TRBJ2-3; D is possibly TRBD2 (6 bases). CDR3 length: 16 residues. Trimming left V 3 bases short and J 3 bases short, with 16 bases between. Germline loops: CDR1 MRHNA, CDR2 SNTAGT. Here the CDR3 reads CASSEGAVGGTDTQYF. The DNA for the CDR3 is TGTGCCAGCAGTGAGGGTGCCGTTGGGGGGACAGATACGCAGTATTTT.

This chain uses TRBV6-5 with TRBJ1-1; D ambiguous. The CDR3 is made up of 13 amino acids. Germline lookup yields CDR1 MNHEY and CDR2 SVGAGI. V was clipped by 6 bases and J by 0 bases, with 8 bases between them. The DNA of the CDR3 is TGTGCCAGCAGCCTCTCCGTGAACACTGAAGCTTTCTTT. Residues: CASSLSVNTEAFF.

This clone was seen more than once but under ten times. This sequence joins TRBV19 and TRBJ1-5; tentatively, D is TRBD1 (6 bases). Trimming took 3 bases from V and 6 from J, leaving 12 bases between them. The CDR3 is 14 amino acids. Germline V gene sequence: CDR1 LNHDA, CDR2 SQIVND (reference sequence). CDR3 sequence reads: CASSMVWGLQPQHF. DNA of the CDR3: TGTGCCAGTAGTATGGTCTGGGGGCTTCAGCCCCAGCATTTT.

The chain employs TRBV12-5 and TRBJ2-1, with 12 bases matching TRBD2. Germline V lookup: CDR1 LGHNT, CDR2 FRNRAP. The CDR3 is 14 residues long. V lost 8 bases, J lost 10 bases, and 9 bases stayed unmatched. The DNA of the CDR3 is TGTGCTAGTCTCCATACTAGCGGGGGGCCCGAGCAGTTCTTC. Translation gives CASLHTSGGPEQFF.

This clone is deemed medium-sized (0.01 to 0.1%). The chain combines TRBV28 with TRBJ1-4; D not resolved. CDR1 and CDR2 from the germline V gene are MDHEN and SYDVKM. This CDR3 has 16 residues. Trimming removed 2 bases at V and 0 bases at J, with 10 bases between. The chain's CDR3 is CASSLMVDSTNEKLFF. In DNA, the CDR3 is TGTGCCAGCAGTTTAATGGTCGACTCAACTAATGAAAAACTGTTTTTT.

The chain joins TRBV6-4 to TRBJ1-1; D perhaps matches TRBD1 (5 bases). V was clipped by 0 bases and J by 11 bases, with 13 bases between them. CDR3 length: 13 residues. Germline V lookup: CDR1 MRHNA, CDR2 SNTAGT. The CDR3 spells CASSDSGEGQAFF. The CDR3 DNA reads TGTGCCAGCAGTGACTCGGGGGAGGGGCAGGCTTTCTTT.

V is TRBV6-4 and J is TRBJ2-2; TRBD2 agrees at 7 bases. The ends lost 0 bases at V and 3 bases at J; junction bases unmatched: 10. The CDR3 covers 18 residues. CDR1 and CDR2 from the germline V gene are MRHNA and SNTAGT. The DNA of the CDR3 is TGTGCCAGCAGTGACTCAGGTTCGCCTAGCGGACACACCGGGGAGCTGTTTTTT. Translated: CASSDSGSPSGHTGELFF.

This clone was found once. The J gene is TRBJ2-3, the V gene TRBV11-2; TRBD2 agrees at 7 bases. V was clipped by 2 bases and J by 0 bases; unmatched bases: 5. CDR3 length: 16 residues. The germline CDR1 and CDR2 sequences are SGHAT and FQNNGV. The CDR3 sequence is CASSLLGGLSTDTQYF. The DNA for the CDR3 is TGTGCCAGCAGCTTATTGGGAGGGCTCAGCACAGATACGCAGTATTTT.

V is TRBV7-6 and J is TRBJ1-5; TRBD1 agrees at 8 bases. Looked up from germline, CDR1 is SGHVS and CDR2 is FNYEAQ. The CDR3 has 18 amino acids. V lost 1 base and J lost 5; bases outside the gene matches: 13. CDR3 nucleotides: TGTGCCAGCAGCTTAGGGTCGGCAGGGGGCCTCGAGCATCAGCCCCAGCATTTT. Its protein is CASSLGSAGGLEHQPQHF.

The sample holds one count of this clone. This sequence joins TRBV5-1 and TRBJ2-3; D unclear. Germline lookup yields CDR1 SGHRS and CDR2 YFSETQ. Trimming cost V 0 bases and J 2 bases, with 10 bases left between them. The CDR3 covers 15 residues. This CDR3 is CASSLVGQYTDTQYF. CDR3 coding DNA: TGCGCCAGCAGCTTGGTTGGGCAGTACACAGATACGCAGTATTTT.

This clone has a single count. The rearrangement links TRBV27 to TRBJ1-1; D remains ambiguous. This CDR3 region has 13 residues. V was trimmed by 5 bases and J by 3 bases, leaving 10 bases between them. Germline V gene sequence: CDR1 MNHEY, CDR2 SMNVEV (reference sequence). CDR3 sequence: CASSGGPHTEAFF. In nucleotides, the CDR3 is TGTGCCAGCAGTGGAGGGCCCCACACTGAAGCTTTCTTT.

This clone was observed a few times. This chain links TRBV6-1 with TRBJ1-6; 9 bases map to TRBD1. With 1 base clipped from V and 10 bases from J, the junction kept 8 bases outside the gene matches. The CDR3 has 16 amino acids. The germline V gene encodes CDR1 MNHNS and CDR2 SASEGT. CDR3 sequence: CASSEGSGTGSSPLHF. CDR3 DNA: TGTGCCAGCAGTGAAGGGAGTGGGACAGGGTCCTCACCCCTCCACTTT.

The genes are TRBV27 and TRBJ2-1, with 9 bases aligning to TRBD2. Germline CDR1 is MNHEY and CDR2 is SMNVEV (reference sequence). Trimming at V came to 4 bases and at J to 0 bases, leaving 4 bases not matched to a gene. The CDR3 extends over 16 amino acids. Written as DNA, the CDR3 is TGTGCCAGCAGTTCATCGACTAGCGGCTCCTACAATGAGCAGTTCTTC. Translating it yields CASSSSTSGSYNEQFF.

The V and J genes are TRBV6-1 and TRBJ2-3, with 8 bases lining up with TRBD2. The CDR3 length is 16 residues. Germline V gene data show CDR1 as MNHNS and CDR2 as SASEGT. The junction had 6 bases not matched to a gene; V was cut back by 1 base and J by 3 bases. The CDR3 loop is CASSEVSGSSTDTQYF. CDR3 DNA: TGTGCCAGCAGTGAAGTGAGCGGGAGCAGTACAGATACGCAGTATTTT.

The CDR3 reads CASSLSGNEQFF. Here the CDR3 DNA reads TGTGCCAGCAGCTTATCGGGCAATGAGCAGTTCTTC. The chain has TRBV11-1 and TRBJ2-1; D unclear. V was pared by 2 bases and J by 6 bases, with 5 bases between. Per the germline V gene, CDR1 is SGHAT and CDR2 is FQDESV (reference sequence). The CDR3 is 12 residues long.

This chain uses TRBV5-1 with TRBJ2-7, with D possibly being TRBD2 (6 bases). CDR1 and CDR2 (germline): SGHRS, YFSETQ. Trimming shortened V by 0 bases and J by 0 bases, and 7 bases separated the two germline ends. CDR3 length equals 14 residues. The DNA for the CDR3 is TGCGCCAGCAGCTTGGGGCGGGGCTCCTACGAGCAGTACTTC. Encoded protein: CASSLGRGSYEQYF.

This chain joins TRBV14 and TRBJ2-7, with D unclear. V lost 1 base, J lost 2 bases, and 9 bases lay in between. Germline lookup yields CDR1 SGHDN and CDR2 FVKESK. CDR3 length: 14 residues. CDR3 sequence: CASSQATQTYEQYF. For the CDR3, the DNA is TGTGCCAGCAGCCAAGCCACACAGACCTACGAGCAGTACTTC.

The rearrangement links TRBV9 to TRBJ2-7; no clear D gene. The V end lost 0 bases, the J end lost 3 bases, and 10 bases lay between the germline ends. CDR3 size: 14 residues. In germline, CDR1 is SGDLS, CDR2 YYNGEE. The chain's CDR3 is CASSVAGLSYEQYF. The CDR3 region has the DNA TGTGCCAGCAGCGTAGCAGGTCTAAGCTACGAGCAGTACTTC. Full variable domain (rest looked up from reference TRBV9 and TRBJ2-7): DSGVTQTPKHLITATGQRVTLRCSPRSGDLSVYWYQQSLDQGLQFLIQYYNGEERAKGNILERFSAQQFPDLHSELNLSSLELGDSALYFCASSVAGLSYEQYFGPGTRLTVT.

V and J are TRBV13 and TRBJ1-1; no clear D gene. V lost 1 base, J lost 7 bases, and 22 bases lay in between. From germline, CDR1 is PRHDT and CDR2 FYEKMQ (reference sequence). The CDR3 sequence is 17 residues long. The CDR3 region is CASSLADMGRAGFEAFF. The DNA of the CDR3 is TGTGCCAGCAGCTTAGCCGACATGGGGAGGGCAGGCTTTGAAGCTTTCTTT.

The genes are TRBV10-3 and TRBJ1-2, with 8 bases that match TRBD1. CDR1 ENHRY and CDR2 SYGVKD come from the germline V gene. The CDR3 covers 12 residues. J was trimmed by 4 bases and V by 10 bases; bases with no gene match: 5. This CDR3 is CATPGQVYGYTF. The CDR3, as DNA: TGTGCCACCCCGGGACAGGTCTATGGCTACACCTTC.

The chain is built from TRBV2 and TRBJ2-7, with D uncertain. The germline V gene has CDR1 SNHLY and CDR2 FYNNEI. The CDR3 sequence is 12 residues long. V was cut by 10 bases and J by 6 bases, with 16 bases left in between. The CDR3 loop is CAIKGDALEQYF. The CDR3 DNA reads TGTGCCATTAAAGGAGACGCCCTCGAGCAGTACTTC.